These T cell receptor beta chains were read from a single sample in a study of siplizumab effects on memory and regulatory T cells. Using immunoSEQ multiplex PCR, the repertoire was profiled, and TCRdb retains in-frame clones only, with some absent. This sample has more than 45,000 clones; 85% to 95% occur once, and the top ten carry roughly two fifths. Sequencing was carried out using CD8+ T cells sorted from blood. Every receptor here comes from a human donor in good health. Each CDR3 is given with its conserved first and last residue. Each record gives: V gene, D gene, J gene, clone size, CDR3 DNA, CDR3 protein. D genes are given only for firm matches. Only part of the rows carry a size: once, few, many, or a class if the clone is expanded.

TRBV11-1	.	TRBJ2-7	.	TGTGCCAGCAGCTTAGCCGGAAACGCCTACGAGCAGTACTTC	CASSLAGNAYEQYF
TRBV28	.	TRBJ1-5	.	TGTGCCAGCAGTTTAGGGGCCGAAGGGAATCAGCCCCAGCATTTT	CASSLGAEGNQPQHF
TRBV7-9	.	TRBJ1-1	.	TGTGCCAGCAGCCCGACAGGGAACACTGAAGCTTTCTTT	CASSPTGNTEAFF
TRBV7-9	.	TRBJ1-4	.	TGTGCCAGCAGCCACCTAGGAATGAATGAAAAACTGTTTTTT	CASSHLGMNEKLFF
TRBV28	.	TRBJ1-5	.	TGTGCCAGCAGACAGGACCTTAGCAATCAGCCCCAGCATTTT	CASRQDLSNQPQHF
TRBV14	.	TRBJ2-1	.	TGTGCCAGCAGCCAAGGTGTCTCTAGTGAGCAGTTCTTC	CASSQGVSSEQFF
TRBV29-1	TRBD2	TRBJ2-7	.	TGCAGCGTCGCTAGCGGGAGGATGGTCGAGCAGTACTTC	CSVASGRMVEQYF
TRBV5-5	.	TRBJ2-7	.	TGTGCCAGCAGCTGGGCAAGTGAGCAGTACTTC	CASSWASEQYF
TRBV27	TRBD2	TRBJ2-1	.	TGTGCCAGCAGTGCTAGCGGGAGGGTCCTGGGGGAGCAGTTCTTC	CASSASGRVLGEQFF
TRBV4-1	.	TRBJ2-3	.	TGCGCCAGCAGCCAACCCCTGGGTGAGGCAGATACGCAGTATTTT	CASSQPLGEADTQYF
TRBV7-8	.	TRBJ2-7	.	TGTGCCAGCAGCTTAGAACAGGCGTCCTTTTACGAGCAGTACTTC	CASSLEQASFYEQYF
TRBV21-1	.	TRBJ1-5	.	TGTGCCAGCAGCAAAGGAGGCAGGAGTAGCAATCAGCCCCAGCATTTT	CASSKGGRSSNQPQHF
TRBV27	.	TRBJ2-3	.	TGTGCCAGCAGTTGGGACCCCCAGGATACGCAGTATTTT	CASSWDPQDTQYF
TRBV28	.	TRBJ1-1	.	TGTGCCAGCAGTTTATGGGGGACGGTGGGGACTGAAGCTTTCTTT	CASSLWGTVGTEAFF
TRBV4-1	TRBD2	TRBJ2-7	.	TGCGCCAGCAGCCAATTAAGCGGGAGTAAGCACGAGCAGTACTTC	CASSQLSGSKHEQYF
TRBV5-6	TRBD2	TRBJ2-7	.	TGTGCCAGCAGCTTGGTTACTAGCGGGCCGGGGGAGCAGTACTTC	CASSLVTSGPGEQYF
TRBV5-4	TRBD1	TRBJ2-7	.	TGTGCCAGCAGCTGGACAGGGGTTTCCTACGAGCAGTACTTC	CASSWTGVSYEQYF
TRBV9	TRBD1	TRBJ1-1	.	TGTGCCAGCAGCGTAGACATACCGGGACAGGGTTTCACTGAAGCTTTCTTT	CASSVDIPGQGFTEAFF
TRBV4-1	TRBD2	TRBJ2-5	.	TGCGCCAGCAGCCGGGGCGGGGGAGAACAGACCCAGTACTTC	CASSRGGGEQTQYF
TRBV19	.	TRBJ2-1	.	TGTGCCAGTAGTATAGATCTCGGGAGCTCCTACAATGAGCAGTTCTTC	CASSIDLGSSYNEQFF
TRBV4-2	.	TRBJ2-3	.	TGTGCCAGCAGCCAGAGCACAGATACGCAGTATTTT	CASSQSTDTQYF
TRBV27	.	TRBJ1-2	.	TGTGCCAGCAGTTTACGGGGCAGTCAGTGGAACTATGGCTACACCTTC	CASSLRGSQWNYGYTF
TRBV9	.	TRBJ2-2	.	TGTGCCAGCAGCGTACGGGGGAACGGGGAGCTGTTTTTT	CASSVRGNGELFF
TRBV30	.	TRBJ1-2	.	TGTGCCTGGAGCACTATTACGGCGGGCTACACCTTC	CAWSTITAGYTF
TRBV5-6	TRBD1	TRBJ2-1	.	TGTGCCACGGGGACAGGGAGCAATGAGCAGTTCTTC	CATGTGSNEQFF
TRBV7-9	.	TRBJ2-1	.	TGTGCCAGCAGCTCACCGGCCGGGACTGGGGGTGAGGGACAGCAGTTCTTC	CASSSPAGTGGEGQQFF
TRBV11-3	.	TRBJ1-1	.	TGTGCCAGCAGCTTAGGGGACACTGAAGCTTTCTTT	CASSLGDTEAFF
TRBV6-9	.	TRBJ1-2	.	TGTGCCAGCAGTTACTACGGTTCGGATGGCTACACCTTC	CASSYYGSDGYTF
TRBV6-1	.	TRBJ2-2	.	TGTGCCAGCACACAGGACGGAGGCGGGGAGCTGTTTTTT	CASTQDGGGELFF
TRBV7-9	.	TRBJ2-1	once	TGTGCCAGCAGCGCGACGTGGAATGAGCAGTTCTTC	CASSATWNEQFF
TRBV19	.	TRBJ2-3	.	TGTGCCAGTACATCCGGGGTCGGGAGCACAGATACGCAGTATTTT	CASTSGVGSTDTQYF
TRBV28	.	TRBJ2-2	.	TGTGCCAGCAGTGTTTCCGGGAACACCGGGGAGCTGTTTTTT	CASSVSGNTGELFF
TRBV5-8	TRBD1	TRBJ2-7	.	TGTGCCAGCAGTGACAGGGTAGGAGCTGGTGGCGAGCAGTACTTC	CASSDRVGAGGEQYF
TRBV7-8	TRBD1	TRBJ1-5	.	TGTGCCAGCAGCTTAGCTTCGGACAGGGACCCTAGTCAGCCCCAGCATTTT	CASSLASDRDPSQPQHF
TRBV7-8	TRBD2	TRBJ2-1	.	TGTGCCAGCAGCTCCACTCACGGGACTAGCGGGAGGGCCCTCAATGAGCAGTTCTTC	CASSSTHGTSGRALNEQFF
TRBV4-3	.	TRBJ2-6	.	TGCGCCAGCAGCCTAGGACCTGACAACTCTGGGGCCAACGTCCTGACTTTC	CASSLGPDNSGANVLTF
TRBV7-6	.	TRBJ2-1	.	TGTGCCAGCAGCAGGATCAATACCGATGAGCAGTTCTTC	CASSRINTDEQFF
TRBV19	TRBD2	TRBJ2-5	.	TGTGCCAGTAGTACCGGGACTAGCGGGAGGCCCACCCAAGAGACCCAGTACTTC	CASSTGTSGRPTQETQYF
TRBV5-1	.	TRBJ2-2	.	TGCGCCAGCAGCCCGGGGGACAGTACCGGGGAGCTGTTTTTT	CASSPGDSTGELFF
TRBV9	TRBD2	TRBJ2-7	.	TGTGCCAGCAGCGTAGACGGGAGGTACGAGCAGTACTTC	CASSVDGRYEQYF
TRBV21-1	.	TRBJ2-7	.	TGTGCCAGCAGCCCACGGGGCGGCCGCTACTACGAGCAGTACTTC	CASSPRGGRYYEQYF
TRBV27	.	TRBJ2-7	once	TGTGCCAGCAGTTTTTCTCAATCCTACGAGCAGTACTTC	CASSFSQSYEQYF
TRBV5-3	.	TRBJ2-2	.	TGTGCCAGAAGCCTGGGGGGAAGATTCGACGACACCGGGGAGCTGTTTTTT	CARSLGGRFDDTGELFF
TRBV10-2	.	TRBJ2-7	few	TGCGCCAGCAGTGGTCGGGTAGATAGCTCCTACGAGCAGTACTTC	CASSGRVDSSYEQYF
TRBV10-3	.	TRBJ1-1	once	TGTGCCATCAGCCTAGACGGGAACACTGAAGCTTTCTTT	CAISLDGNTEAFF
TRBV9	TRBD2	TRBJ2-2	.	TGTGCCAGCACCGGTACTAGCGGGAGTCGGGACGGGGAGCTGTTTTTT	CASTGTSGSRDGELFF
TRBV20-1	.	TRBJ2-7	.	TGCAGTGCACCCTCCATCAACGAGCAGTACTTC	CSAPSINEQYF
TRBV6-1	.	TRBJ2-1	.	TGTGCCAGCAGTGAGCCGTTCCGGGGTTATTACAATGAGCAGTTCTTC	CASSEPFRGYYNEQFF
TRBV29-1	.	TRBJ2-7	.	TGCAGCGTTGAAACCCCGAGCTCCTACGAGCAGTACTTC	CSVETPSSYEQYF
TRBV4-2	.	TRBJ1-2	.	TGTGCCAGCAGCCAAGACCCAGGGGATCGCGTCTATGGCTACACCTTC	CASSQDPGDRVYGYTF
TRBV4-1	TRBD2	TRBJ2-1	many	TGCGCCAGCAGCCAAACGGGACTAGCGGGATATGAGCAGTTCTTC	CASSQTGLAGYEQFF